A selection of T cell receptor beta chains follows, all from one sample in a study of cytomegalovirus exposure and HLA in healthy donors. Only in-frame clones appear in the TCRdb table, and some are missing; sequencing was by immunoSEQ multiplex PCR. This repertoire shows about 91,000 clones, 70% to 90% found once; its top ten account for under 2.5%. Input material: PBMCs. Source of these receptors: a man in his late teens or twenties in good health and CMV-seronegative. The conserved cysteine and the conserved F or W are not part of the CDR3 here. Fields, in order: J gene, V gene, CDR3 length, CDR3 protein.

j_gene: TRBJ2-7
v_gene: TRBV28
len: 11
CDR3aa: ASSSGQVAGGD

j_gene: TRBJ1-2
v_gene: TRBV7-2
len: 13
CDR3aa: ASSSQSGDFYGYT

j_gene: TRBJ1-2
v_gene: TRBV6-1
len: 12
CDR3aa: ASNEQAKNYGYT

j_gene: TRBJ2-7
v_gene: TRBV5-4
len: 11
CDR3aa: ASSSQVSYEQY

j_gene: TRBJ2-6
v_gene: TRBV5-1
len: 13
CDR3aa: ASSFDIPGANVLT

j_gene: TRBJ1-3
v_gene: TRBV7-9
len: 15
CDR3aa: SSSLGARGAPGNTIY

j_gene: TRBJ1-1
v_gene: TRBV5-1
len: 10
CDR3aa: ASRGGRDEAF

j_gene: TRBJ1-2
v_gene: TRBV10-3
len: 12
CDR3aa: AISDIRGSRGYT

j_gene: TRBJ1-4
v_gene: TRBV25-1
len: 15
CDR3aa: ASSEYRRGGLNEKLF

j_gene: TRBJ1-1
v_gene: TRBV18
len: 12
CDR3aa: ASSPPGGGKEAF

j_gene: TRBJ2-3
v_gene: TRBV13
len: 13
CDR3aa: ASSLSGGSTDTQY

j_gene: TRBJ2-3
v_gene: TRBV10-3
len: 16
CDR3aa: AISELSSRREVTDTQY

j_gene: TRBJ2-1
v_gene: TRBV28
len: 13
CDR3aa: ASRLGGLSYNEQF

j_gene: TRBJ2-5
v_gene: TRBV7-2
len: 13
CDR3aa: ASSLASGPQETQY

j_gene: TRBJ2-1
v_gene: TRBV6-5
len: 13
CDR3aa: ASSYSDRGLNEQF